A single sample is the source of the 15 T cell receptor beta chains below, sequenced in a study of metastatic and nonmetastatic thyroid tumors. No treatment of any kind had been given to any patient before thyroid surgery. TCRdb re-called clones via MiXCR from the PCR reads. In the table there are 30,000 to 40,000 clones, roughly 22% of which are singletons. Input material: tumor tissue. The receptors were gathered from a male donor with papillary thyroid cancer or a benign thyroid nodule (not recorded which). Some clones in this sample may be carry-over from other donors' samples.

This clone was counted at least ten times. This CDR3 is CASSVTGDYGYTF. The CDR3 DNA reads as TGTGCCAGCAGTGTGACAGGGGACTATGGCTACACCTTC. The genes are TRBV12-3 or TRBV12-4 and TRBJ1-2; the match to TRBD1 covers 8 bases. The V and J ends lost 5 bases and 3 bases, in that order; junction bases with no gene match: 2. The CDR3 is made up of 13 amino acids.

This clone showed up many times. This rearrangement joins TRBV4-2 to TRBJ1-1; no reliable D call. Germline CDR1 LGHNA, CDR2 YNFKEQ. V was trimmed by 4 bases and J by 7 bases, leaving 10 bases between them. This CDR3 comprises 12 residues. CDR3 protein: CASSRENGEAFF. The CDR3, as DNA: TGTGCCAGCAGCCGGGAGAATGGTGAAGCTTTCTTT.

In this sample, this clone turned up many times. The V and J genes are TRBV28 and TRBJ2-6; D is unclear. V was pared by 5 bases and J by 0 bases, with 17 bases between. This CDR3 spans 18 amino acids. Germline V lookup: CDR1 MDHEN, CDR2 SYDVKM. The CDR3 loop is CASSPRYDGASGANVLTF. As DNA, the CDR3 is TGTGCCAGCAGTCCCCGATACGACGGAGCCTCTGGGGCCAACGTCCTGACTTTC. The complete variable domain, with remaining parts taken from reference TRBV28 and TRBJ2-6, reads DVKVTQSSRYLVKRTGEKVFLECVQDMDHENMFWYRQDPGLGLRLIYFSYDVKMKEKGDIPEGYSVSREKKERFSLILESASTNQTSMYLCASSPRYDGASGANVLTFGAGSRLTVL.

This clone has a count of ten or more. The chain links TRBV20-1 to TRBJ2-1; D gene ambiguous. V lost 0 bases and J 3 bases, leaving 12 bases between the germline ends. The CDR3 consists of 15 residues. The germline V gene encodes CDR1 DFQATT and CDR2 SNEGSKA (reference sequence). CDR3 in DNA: TGCAGTGCTAGAGATGGGCGGAGCATCTACAATGAGCAGTTCTTC. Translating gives CSARDGRSIYNEQFF.

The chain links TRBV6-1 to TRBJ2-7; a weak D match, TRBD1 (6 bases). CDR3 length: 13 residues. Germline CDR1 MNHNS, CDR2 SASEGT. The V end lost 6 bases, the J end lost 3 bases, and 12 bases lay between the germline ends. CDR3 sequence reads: CASSEIGGYEQYF. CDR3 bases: TGTGCCAGCAGCGAGATAGGGGGCTACGAGCAGTACTTC.

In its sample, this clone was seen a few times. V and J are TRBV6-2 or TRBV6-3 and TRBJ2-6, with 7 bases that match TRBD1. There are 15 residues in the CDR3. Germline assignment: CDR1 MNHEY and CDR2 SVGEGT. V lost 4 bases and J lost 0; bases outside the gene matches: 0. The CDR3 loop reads CASSWDSSGANVLTF. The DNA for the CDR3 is TGTGCCAGCAGTTGGGACAGCTCTGGGGCCAACGTCCTGACTTTC.

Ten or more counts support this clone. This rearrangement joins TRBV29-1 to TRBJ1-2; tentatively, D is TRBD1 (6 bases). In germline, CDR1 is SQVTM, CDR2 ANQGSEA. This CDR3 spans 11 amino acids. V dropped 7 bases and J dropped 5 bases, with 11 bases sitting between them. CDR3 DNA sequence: TGCAGCGCAGAGACAGGATATGGCTACACCTTC. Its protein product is CSAETGYGYTF.

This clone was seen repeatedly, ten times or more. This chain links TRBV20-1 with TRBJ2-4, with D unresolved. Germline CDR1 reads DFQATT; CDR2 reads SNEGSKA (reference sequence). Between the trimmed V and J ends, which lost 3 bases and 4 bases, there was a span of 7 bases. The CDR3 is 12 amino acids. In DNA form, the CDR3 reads TGCAGTGCTAGTGGCGGTAAAAACATTCAGTACTTC. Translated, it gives CSASGGKNIQYF.

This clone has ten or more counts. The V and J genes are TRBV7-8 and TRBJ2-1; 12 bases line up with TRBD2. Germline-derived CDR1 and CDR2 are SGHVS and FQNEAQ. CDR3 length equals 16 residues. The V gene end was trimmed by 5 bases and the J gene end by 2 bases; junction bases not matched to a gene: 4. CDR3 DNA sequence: TGTGCCAGCAGCGAAACTAGCGGGAGGACCTACAATGAGCAGTTCTTC. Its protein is CASSETSGRTYNEQFF.

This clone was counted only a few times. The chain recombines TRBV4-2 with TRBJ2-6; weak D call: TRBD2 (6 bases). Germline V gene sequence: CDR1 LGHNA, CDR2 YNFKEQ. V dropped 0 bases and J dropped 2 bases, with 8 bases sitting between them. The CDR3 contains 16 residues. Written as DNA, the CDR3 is TGTGCCAGCAGCCAAGAGGGAGGTACTGGGGCCAACGTCCTGACTTTC. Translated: CASSQEGGTGANVLTF.

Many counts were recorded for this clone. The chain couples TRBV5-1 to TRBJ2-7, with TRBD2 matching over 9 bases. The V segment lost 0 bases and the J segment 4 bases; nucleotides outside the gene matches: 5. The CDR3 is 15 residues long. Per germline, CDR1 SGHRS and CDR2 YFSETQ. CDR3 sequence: CASSLEVAGEYEQYF. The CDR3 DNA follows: TGCGCCAGCAGCTTGGAGGTAGCGGGAGAGTACGAGCAGTACTTC.

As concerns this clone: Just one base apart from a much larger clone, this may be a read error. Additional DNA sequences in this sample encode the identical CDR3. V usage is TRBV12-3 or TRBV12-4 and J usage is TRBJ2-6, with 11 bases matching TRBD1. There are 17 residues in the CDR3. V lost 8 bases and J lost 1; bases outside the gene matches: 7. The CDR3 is CASGPGQGVSGANVLTF. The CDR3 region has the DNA TGTGCCAGCGGCCCGGGACAGGGGGTATCTGGGGCCAACGTCCTGACTTTC.

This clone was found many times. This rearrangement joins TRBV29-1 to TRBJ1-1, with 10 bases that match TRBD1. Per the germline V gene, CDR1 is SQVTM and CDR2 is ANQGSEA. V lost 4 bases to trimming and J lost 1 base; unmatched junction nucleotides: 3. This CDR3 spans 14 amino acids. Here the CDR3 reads CSVGTGGSNTEAFF. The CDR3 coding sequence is TGCAGCGTTGGGACAGGGGGATCGAACACTGAAGCTTTCTTT.

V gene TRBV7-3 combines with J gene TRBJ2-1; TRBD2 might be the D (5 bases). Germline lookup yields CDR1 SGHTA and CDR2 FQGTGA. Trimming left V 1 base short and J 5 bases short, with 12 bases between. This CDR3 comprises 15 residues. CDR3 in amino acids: CASSLRLACDNEQFF. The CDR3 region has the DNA TGTGCCAGCAGCTTAAGGTTAGCGTGCGACAATGAGCAGTTCTTC.

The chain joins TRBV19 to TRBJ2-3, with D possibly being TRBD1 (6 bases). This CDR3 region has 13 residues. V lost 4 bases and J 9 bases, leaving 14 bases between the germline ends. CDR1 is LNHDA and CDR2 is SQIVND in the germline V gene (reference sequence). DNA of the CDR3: TGTGCCAGTAGTAGCGGACAGCCGGGGACGCAGTATTTT. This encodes CASSSGQPGTQYF.